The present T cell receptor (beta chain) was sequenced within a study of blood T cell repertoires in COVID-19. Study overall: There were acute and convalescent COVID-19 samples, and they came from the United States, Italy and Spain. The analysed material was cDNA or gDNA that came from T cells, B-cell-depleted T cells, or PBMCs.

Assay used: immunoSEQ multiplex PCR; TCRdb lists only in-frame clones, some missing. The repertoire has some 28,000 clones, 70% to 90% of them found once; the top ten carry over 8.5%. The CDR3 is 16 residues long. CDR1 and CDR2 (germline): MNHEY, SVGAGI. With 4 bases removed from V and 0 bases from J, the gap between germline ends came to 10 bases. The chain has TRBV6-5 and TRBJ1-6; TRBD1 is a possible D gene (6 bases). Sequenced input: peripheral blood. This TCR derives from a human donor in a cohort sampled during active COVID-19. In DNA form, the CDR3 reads TGTGCCAGCAGTTCTGGGGGCAGCTCCTATAATTCACCCCTCCACTTT. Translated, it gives CASSSGGSSYNSPLHF.